Below, one T cell receptor beta chain is given with its context. Its antigen has not been determined. Base qualities are not provided; no much larger clone lies one nucleotide away. The CDR3 runs 13 residues from the cysteine to the phenylalanine. Only the CDR3 part of the read is kept: 39 bases, read in frame from the first base. According to the germline V gene, CDR1 reads MNHNS and CDR2 reads SASEGT. Trimming leaves V shorter by 9 bases and J shorter by 3 bases, with the junction holding 5 bases beyond the gene matches. This entry belongs to a study of shared clonotypes between healthy human individuals (dated by TCRdb to 2020 to 2021). Some background on the complete study: A couple of women and a few men aged 18 to 49 years were included in the cohort. Blood TCR repertoires of five healthy adults were deeply sequenced to estimate repertoire size and the extent of clonotype sharing between individuals. To increase sequencing depth and limit assay-specific biases, different laboratories used diverse techniques to prepare libraries and sequence TCR repertoires. Per donor, three plates each were used for CD4 naive and CD4 memory, two for CD8 naive, and one for CD8 memory. Per donor, leukapheresis produced somewhere between about 0.9 and 9 billion PBMCs.

Healthy HIV-negative adults with no recently reported acute infections or vaccinations were included as donors. Every donor was a Caucasian adult residing in Nashville, Tennessee, USA. CD4+ T cells were enriched by magnetic negative selection, after which naive cells were positively selected on CD45RA and the negative fraction was taken as the memory subset. Blood was obtained by leukapheresis, after which PBMCs were separated by Ficoll-Histopaque density gradient centrifugation and cryopreserved in liquid nitrogen vapor phase. Analytical flow cytometry was used to check the purity and quantity of every magnetically sorted T cell population. Each sorted fraction had its genomic DNA isolated and then quantified by UV absorbance on a Nanodrop 2000c. Using the deep immunoSEQ assay, multiplex PCR amplified TCR CDR3 regions from genomic DNA. Extracted genomic DNA from each cell subset was spread evenly across all wells of several immunoSEQ 96-well plates, with each plate serving as a replicate. Each replicate PCR for sorted subsets received about 200 ng genomic DNA, equal to about 30,000 T cell genomes. The purified libraries were quantified using a Qubit 3.0 fluorometer, sized with a Bioanalyzer 2100, and then quantified again using the KAPA Library Quantification kit. Every immunoSEQ 96-well plate was sequenced on a dedicated single-read 150-cycle Illumina NextSeq 550 flow cell. The authors' analysis ran thus. Because only junctional sequences without quality scores were contained in the immunoSEQ output, filtering matching that applied to full-length reads could not be performed. To assign V/J genes and CDR3, sequences were annotated using PyIR, a Python wrapper for IgBLAST v1.9, with IMGT germline references. Reads were filtered out if the reads had weak V/J assignments (E-value above 1e-6), no CDR3, stop codons, out-of-frame junctions, or ambiguous translated residues. A V3J clonotype was defined by an identical inferred V gene, J gene, and CDR3 amino acid sequence. To compute the percentage overlap between repertoires, the number of shared unique clonotypes was divided by the size of the smaller repertoire. Three approaches were used to assess repertoire richness: RTK rarefaction, the Chao1 estimator, and Recon v2.1 estimates of unobserved clonotypes. For all TCRbeta clonotypes obtained by the gDNA method from a few donors, generation probabilities were computed with OLGA. Not all clones reach the TCRdb copy of this immuneACCESS table, which keeps in-frame sequences only. Checked studies attribute under half of the gap to unresolved V genes and leave the rest unexplained. That table furnishes V, J and clone size, whereas the DNA furnished D and trimming. The sample includes over a million clones, with 75% to 85% observed a single time. In total, the top ten clones hold 0.5% to 0.65% of the sample.

Results and caveats for the whole study, not just this receptor: Based on pairwise subsampling, the degree of clonotype sharing among donors was expected to be affected by sequencing depth. Sampling was limited to blood, and TCR repertoires in tissue likely differ from TCR repertoires in blood. Even with the large sequencing depth, rarefaction of the sorted-subset datasets indicated that sequencing was incomplete. Approximately 5% of naive CD4, more than 3% of naive CD8, 2.3% of memory CD4, and approximately 0.4% of memory CD8 clonotypes were shared across several donors. The genetic and exposure-history diversity represented was limited by the small number of donors. Larger estimated clonotype richness was generally found for naive subsets than for memory subsets. Compared with non-shared clonotypes, clonotypes shared by all four sorted-subset donors had higher generation probabilities.

The chain uses TRBV6-1 and TRBJ1-1; 9 central nucleotides agree with TRBD1. The clonotype originates from a man aged 18-30 years in good health. Some clones in this sample may be carry-over from other donors' samples. Input material: memory CD4+ T cells from PBMCs. This specimen's cell subset or site label, interpreted: CD45RA-negative fraction. The CDR3 region: CASIQGAYTEAFF. At the DNA level, the sequence is TGTGCCAGTATACAGGGGGCTTACACTGAAGCTTTCTTT.